The source of this T cell receptor beta chain is a study of cytomegalovirus exposure and HLA in healthy donors. Overall study results and limits: In vitro, a few CMV-associated chains proved specific for CMV antigens. Follow-up analysis found HLA locus-dependent TCR association rates, highest for DRB1 and lowest for HLA-C.

V lost 0 bases to trimming and J lost 4 bases; unmatched junction nucleotides: 4. The CDR3 runs to 15 residues. Germline-derived CDR1 and CDR2 are LGHNA and YSLEER. This clone was recorded a few times. Its target is unknown. In the PCR, 60 Vbeta and 13 Jbeta primers were used. TCRdb's copy holds only in-frame clones and misses some; the assay was immunoSEQ multiplex PCR. The sample has 180,000 or so clones, approximately 80% seen once. This TCR came from a girl aged 10 to 17 in good health and CMV-seropositive. The sample was PBMCs. The chain uses TRBV4-3 and TRBJ2-3; 7 bases line up with TRBD2. CDR3: CASSQDQGGADTQYF. DNA for the CDR3: TGCGCCAGCAGCCAAGATCAGGGAGGGGCAGATACGCAGTATTTT.